A single sample is the source of the 31 T cell receptor beta chains below, sequenced in a study of Ad26.COV2.S vaccination and SARS-CoV-2 variants (dated by TCRdb to about 2021). The treatment or condition label of this sample denotes: about 20 received Ad26.COV2.S at low or high dose, single or two shots; about 5 received placebo; per-sample allocation not given. Repertoires of vaccine and placebo recipients were sequenced from samples collected on day 63 after the first injection. The library was produced with the immunoSEQ multiplex PCR assay. TCRdb obtained this table from immuneACCESS and retained in-frame rearrangements with V and J assigned. These tables miss some clones; where compared with another copy, unresolved V genes account for less than half of the shortfall, and the remainder is unexplained. The sample table lists about 350,000 clones, about 88% of them with a count of one. Of the sample, around 11% falls within the top ten clones.

This specimen was peripheral blood, taken in a trial of Ad26.COV2.S vaccine versus placebo. Receptors originate from a person aged 18 to 59 who received the Ad26.COV2.S COVID-19 vaccine or a placebo.

Here the CDR3 reads CASSLGGNQQETQYF. The DNA of the CDR3 is TGTGCCAGCAGTTTAGGGGGCAACCAACAAGAGACCCAGTACTTC. V is TRBV9 and J is TRBJ2-5, with 7 bases aligning to TRBD1. Germline V gene sequence: CDR1 SGDLS, CDR2 YYNGEE. V lost 5 bases and J lost 2; bases outside the gene matches: 9. The CDR3 sequence is 15 residues long.

The V and J genes are TRBV19 and TRBJ1-1, with D unresolved. The CDR3 contains 13 residues. Trimming stripped 0 bases from V and 2 bases from J, with 4 bases between. Germline V gives CDR1 LNHDA, CDR2 SQIVND (reference sequence). CDR3 sequence: CASSIDPNTEAFF. The CDR3, as DNA: TGTGCCAGTAGTATAGACCCAAACACTGAAGCTTTCTTT.

This chain's CDR3 is CASSLPRVGTGLSSYEQYF. The CDR3 DNA sequence: TGCGCCAGCAGCTTGCCGAGGGTCGGGACAGGGCTTAGCTCCTACGAGCAGTACTTC. The chain has TRBV5-1 and TRBJ2-7; 9 bases agree with TRBD1. V lost 1 base, J lost 0 bases, and 14 bases stayed unmatched. This CDR3 contains 19 residues. CDR1 is SGHRS, CDR2 YFSETQ, per germline.

This chain's CDR3 is CASSLGQLHF. The CDR3 coding sequence is TGTGCCAGCAGCTTAGGGCAACTCCACTTT. The chain combines TRBV5-4 with TRBJ1-6; no clear D. The CDR3 extends over 10 amino acids. CDR1 is SGHNT and CDR2 is YYREEE in the germline V gene (reference sequence). V shed 2 bases and J shed 16 bases, with 7 bases lying between them.

This CDR3 reads CASSSGQAGGYYGYTF. CDR3 in DNA: TGTGCCAGCAGCTCGGGACAGGCCGGAGGGTACTATGGCTACACCTTC. The V and J genes are TRBV28 and TRBJ1-2; 8 bases line up with TRBD1. Germline V gene sequence: CDR1 MDHEN, CDR2 SYDVKM. CDR3 length: 16 amino acids. J lost 3 bases, V lost 6 bases, and 12 bases had no gene match.

The CDR3 DNA reads TGCGCCAGCAGCCAAGATACAGGACAGGCTACGAACACTGAAGCTTTCTTT. It is translated as CASSQDTGQATNTEAFF. The genes are TRBV4-3 and TRBJ1-1, with TRBD1 matching 7 bases. The ends lost 0 bases at V and 1 base at J; junction bases unmatched: 8. The length of the CDR3 is 17 residues. Germline values: CDR1 LGHNA, CDR2 YSLEER.

This clone was observed a single time. The rearrangement uses TRBV7-3 and TRBJ2-3, with TRBD2 matching over 11 bases. This CDR3 has 15 amino acids. In germline, CDR1 is SGHTA, CDR2 FQGTGA. V gave up 4 bases and J gave up 5 bases; unmatched junction bases: 5. CDR3 sequence reads: CASSSGLAVKDTQYF. The CDR3 region has the DNA TGTGCCAGCAGCTCGGGACTAGCGGTGAAAGATACGCAGTATTTT.

The chain joins TRBV2 to TRBJ2-4; D is perhaps TRBD1 or TRBD2 (7 bases each). CDR3 length equals 16 residues. With 1 base removed from V and 6 bases from J, the gap between germline ends came to 16 bases. Germline V gene lookup returns CDR1 SNHLY and CDR2 FYNNEI. CDR3 sequence reads: CASSEGEGALGNIQYF. CDR3 bases: TGTGCCAGCAGTGAAGGGGAGGGGGCTCTTGGAAACATTCAGTACTTC. Full variable domain (rest looked up from reference TRBV2 and TRBJ2-4): EPEVTQTPSHQVTQMGQEVILRCVPISNHLYFYWYRQILGQKVEFLVSFYNNEISEKSEIFDDQFSVERPDGSNFTLKIRSTKLEDSAMYFCASSEGEGALGNIQYFGAGTRLSVL.

The CDR3 DNA reads TGTGCCAGCAGGACTAGCGGGGCAGAGACCCAGTACTTC. It specifies CASRTSGAETQYF. V and J are TRBV6-5 and TRBJ2-5; TRBD2 agrees at 11 bases. After removal of 6 bases from V and 4 bases from J, the junction contained 1 base not matched to a gene. CDR3 length: 13 amino acids. The V gene's germline CDR1 is MNHEY and CDR2 SVGAGI.

This sequence joins TRBV28 and TRBJ1-1; 9 bases match TRBD1. CDR1 is MDHEN and CDR2 is SYDVKM in the germline V gene. This CDR3 has 15 amino acids. V shed 2 bases and J 9 bases; nucleotides not matched to a gene: 10. The CDR3: CASSLGTGQGFKAFF. The CDR3, as DNA: TGTGCCAGCAGTTTAGGGACGGGACAGGGCTTCAAAGCTTTCTTT.

The chain recombines TRBV19 with TRBJ2-1; TRBD2 aligns across 9 bases. The germline V gene has CDR1 LNHDA and CDR2 SQIVND (reference sequence). The CDR3 loop spans 14 amino acids. The J segment lost 7 bases and the V segment lost 4 bases, leaving 5 bases of the junction unmatched. The CDR3 loop is CASSTASGINEQFF. The CDR3 bases are TGTGCCAGTAGTACGGCTAGCGGGATTAATGAGCAGTTCTTC.

The V gene is TRBV6-5, the J gene TRBJ2-7, with TRBD1 matching 10 bases. Germline CDR1 and CDR2: MNHEY and SVGAGI. This CDR3 contains 15 residues. The ends lost 0 bases at V and 7 bases at J; junction bases unmatched: 6. CDR3 bases: TGTGCCAGCAGTTACTCATCCGGGACAGGGGAGGAGCAGTACTTC. The encoded protein is CASSYSSGTGEEQYF.

CDR3 amino acids: CASSPLRDTQYF. The DNA for the CDR3 is TGTGCCAGCAGTCCCCTTAGAGATACGCAGTATTTT. The genes are TRBV28 and TRBJ2-3; D unresolved. The V gene's germline CDR1 is MDHEN and CDR2 SYDVKM. V gave up 5 bases and J gave up 5 bases, with 8 bases separating them. This CDR3 is built from 12 residues.

The chain uses TRBV6-2 or TRBV6-3 and TRBJ1-1; 10 bases map to TRBD1. V lost 0 bases to trimming and J lost 6 bases; unmatched junction nucleotides: 4. Germline CDR1 reads MNHEY; CDR2 reads SVGEGT. The CDR3 loop spans 15 amino acids. CDR3 sequence (DNA): TGTGCCAGCAGTTACTCGACAGGGGGCTCGGCTGAAGCTTTCTTT. This encodes CASSYSTGGSAEAFF.

The chain is built from TRBV10-3 and TRBJ2-1; no clear D. The CDR3 runs to 15 residues. The V gene's germline CDR1 is ENHRY and CDR2 SYGVKD. The V end lost 6 bases, the J end lost 0 bases, and 12 bases lay between the germline ends. CDR3 sequence (DNA): TGTGCCATCAGGGGTGACTTTGGCTCCTACAATGAGCAGTTCTTC. Protein sequence: CAIRGDFGSYNEQFF.

The chain is built from TRBV28 and TRBJ2-7; 10 positions agree with TRBD1. Germline values: CDR1 MDHEN, CDR2 SYDVKM. The CDR3 runs 15 residues. The V and J ends lost 6 bases and 6 bases, in that order; junction bases with no gene match: 11. CDR3 loop: CASRRQGATYSEQYF. CDR3 DNA: TGTGCCAGCAGAAGACAGGGGGCTACGTACTCCGAGCAGTACTTC.

This sequence joins TRBV27 and TRBJ2-7, with D possibly TRBD1 on 6 matching bases. V lost 6 bases, J lost 5 bases, and 14 bases lay in between. CDR3 length equals 13 residues. Germline V gene data show CDR1 as MNHEY and CDR2 as SMNVEV (reference sequence). The CDR3 is CASRGAGTNEQYF. CDR3 DNA sequence: TGTGCCAGCAGGGGGGCAGGGACGAACGAGCAGTACTTC.

The CDR3 region has the DNA TGTGCCAGTAGTATCCACCAGGGCAATGAAAAACTGTTTTTT. It encodes CASSIHQGNEKLFF. This rearrangement joins TRBV19 to TRBJ1-4, with D possibly TRBD1 on 5 matching bases. Germline V gene lookup returns CDR1 LNHDA and CDR2 SQIVND (reference sequence). There are 14 residues in the CDR3. Trimming cost V 3 bases and J 5 bases, with 10 bases left between them.

V usage is TRBV3-1 (or the pseudogene TRBV3-2) and J usage is TRBJ2-6; D is possibly TRBD2 (5 bases). Deletions cut 4 bases from V and 0 bases from J, with 13 bases between. This CDR3 is 17 amino acids long. Germline V lookup: CDR1 LGHDT, CDR2 YNNKEL (reference sequence). The DNA for the CDR3 is TGTGCCAGCAGCCGGGAAGGACTTCTCTCTGGGGCCAACGTCCTGACTTTC. Translation: CASSREGLLSGANVLTF.

The chain carries TRBV27 and TRBJ2-1; 10 bases line up with TRBD2. The length of the CDR3 is 17 residues. V lost 5 bases and J lost 0; bases outside the gene matches: 7. Germline CDR1 and CDR2: MNHEY and SMNVEV (reference sequence). CDR3 protein: CASSTHRTSGSYNEQFF. The CDR3 DNA reads TGTGCCAGCAGTACCCATCGGACTAGCGGCTCCTACAATGAGCAGTTCTTC.

The chain recombines TRBV24-1 with TRBJ1-4; no reliable D call. The CDR3 runs 14 residues. Germline CDR1 KGHDR, CDR2 SFDVKD. The V gene lost 7 bases and the J gene lost 5 bases, with 13 bases spanning the gap. The CDR3, as DNA: TGTGCCACCAGCACGGGCCTAAAAAATGAAAAACTGTTTTTT. It is translated as CATSTGLKNEKLFF.

This chain connects TRBV7-9 to TRBJ1-1; no clear D gene. There are 11 residues in the CDR3. Germline V gives CDR1 SEHNR, CDR2 FQNEAQ (reference sequence). V gave up 8 bases and J gave up 6 bases, with 10 bases separating them. The CDR3 sequence is CASPGWPEAFF. The CDR3 region has the DNA TGTGCCAGCCCGGGTTGGCCTGAAGCTTTCTTT.

The chain couples TRBV5-5 to TRBJ1-2, with a weak D call TRBD1 (6 bases). The CDR3 extends over 13 amino acids. The V end was cut by 4 bases, the J end by 2 bases, with 9 bases between. CDR1 SGHKS and CDR2 YYEKEE come from the germline V gene (reference sequence). The CDR3 DNA reads TGTGCCAGCAGCCCGGACAGCAACTATGGCTACACCTTC. This encodes CASSPDSNYGYTF.

This chain uses TRBV5-1 with TRBJ2-2; possible D gene TRBD2, 6 bases. From germline, CDR1 is SGHRS and CDR2 YFSETQ. The V gene lost 7 bases and the J gene lost 4 bases, with 11 bases spanning the gap. The CDR3 length is 13 residues. For the CDR3, the DNA is TGCGCCAGCGTGGGGGGATCCACCGGGGAGCTGTTTTTT. Translating it yields CASVGGSTGELFF. The variable domain in full, completed from reference TRBV5-1 and TRBJ2-2, reads KAGVTQTPRYLIKTRGQQVTLSCSPISGHRSVSWYQQTPGQGLQFLFEYFSETQRNKGNFPGRFSGRQFSNSRSEMNVSTLELGDSALYLCASVGGSTGELFFGEGSRLTVL.

The rearrangement uses TRBV14 and TRBJ2-7; 10 bases line up with TRBD2. J lost 12 bases, V lost 1 base, and 6 bases had no gene match. The CDR3 runs to 13 residues. Per the germline V gene, CDR1 is SGHDN and CDR2 is FVKESK. CDR3 sequence reads: CASSQVLAGVRYF. In DNA form, the CDR3 reads TGTGCCAGCAGCCAAGTTCTAGCGGGAGTAAGGTACTTC.

V usage is TRBV7-2 and J usage is TRBJ1-6, with D possibly matching TRBD1 (5 bases). Germline V gene sequence: CDR1 SGHTA, CDR2 FQGNSA. Trimming pared 5 bases from V and 8 bases from J, leaving 13 bases between. The CDR3 is 14 amino acids. The CDR3 reads CASSPTALYSPLHF. The CDR3 DNA reads TGTGCCAGCAGCCCGACAGCGTTGTATTCACCCCTCCACTTT.

The J gene is TRBJ1-3, the V gene TRBV5-5; D ambiguous. The CDR3 has 17 amino acids. CDR1 and CDR2 (germline): SGHKS, YYEKEE (reference sequence). Trimming pared 0 bases from V and 0 bases from J, leaving 13 bases between. The CDR3 region has the DNA TGTGCCAGCAGCTTGGATCGGCAGCCGAGCTCTGGAAACACCATATATTTT. It codes for CASSLDRQPSSGNTIYF.

The V and J genes are TRBV5-4 and TRBJ2-7; 8 bases are shared with TRBD1. Germline V gene sequence: CDR1 SGHNT, CDR2 YYREEE (reference sequence). CDR3 length: 15 amino acids. Trimming removed 4 bases from V and 2 bases from J; junction bases left unmatched: 8. The CDR3 DNA reads as TGTGCCAGCAGCAAAGGGGACAGGCTAACCTACGAGCAGTACTTC. Its translation: CASSKGDRLTYEQYF.

V and J are TRBV11-1 and TRBJ1-3, with D possibly TRBD1 on 6 matching bases. With 4 bases removed from V and 0 bases from J, the gap between germline ends came to 7 bases. The length of the CDR3 is 14 residues. Germline CDR1 and CDR2: SGHAT and FQDESV (reference sequence). CDR3 in amino acids: CASSWGASGNTIYF. CDR3 sequence (DNA): TGTGCCAGCAGCTGGGGGGCCTCTGGAAACACCATATATTTT.

The V gene is TRBV19, the J gene TRBJ2-5; TRBD2 agrees at 11 bases. With V trimmed by 1 base and J by 0 bases, 7 bases remained unmatched. Germline V gene data show CDR1 as LNHDA and CDR2 as SQIVND (reference sequence). This CDR3 is 18 amino acids long. CDR3 DNA sequence: TGTGCCAGTAGTATAGGGAGGACTAGCGGGCTATACCAAGAGACCCAGTACTTC. Protein product: CASSIGRTSGLYQETQYF. The full variable domain, completed using reference TRBV19 and TRBJ2-5, is DGGITQSPKYLFRKEGQNVTLSCEQNLNHDAMYWYRQDPGQGLRLIYYSQIVNDFQKGDIAEGYSVSREKKESFPLTVTSAQKNPTAFYLCASSIGRTSGLYQETQYFGPGTRLLVL.

The rearrangement joins TRBV6-4 to TRBJ1-5, with D unclear. The germline V gene has CDR1 MRHNA and CDR2 SNTAGT. Trimming shortened V by 3 bases and J by 1 base, and 13 bases separated the two germline ends. The CDR3 sequence is 16 residues long. Here the CDR3 reads CASSEDGLGSNQPQHF. CDR3 nucleotide sequence: TGTGCCAGCAGTGAAGACGGCCTCGGGAGCAATCAGCCCCAGCATTTT.